Given below is one T cell receptor beta chain in context. This sample was included in a study of T cells in Graves' hyperthyroidism and ophthalmopathy. TCR beta CDR3 region amplification was performed from RNA transcripts. Carried out on the TCR CDR3, a first-round RT-PCR used the HTBI primer set. TCRdb reprocessed the multiplex PCR reads via MiXCR and lists one record per CDR3 protein. The sample lists approximately 58,000 distinct CDR3 sequences; around 50% were seen once. Among ophthalmopathy patients, the Clinical Activity Score reached at least 3, the NOSPECS grade reached at least 4, and duration remained under 3 months. Exclusion of a patient resulted from uncontrolled infection, other autoimmune disease, pregnancy or lactation. The CDR3 runs 18 residues. CDR1 KGHDR and CDR2 SFDVKD come from the germline V gene. Trimming took 4 bases from V and 6 from J; bases not matched to a gene: 16.

This rearrangement joins TRBV24-1 to TRBJ2-3; 9 nucleotides line up with TRBD2. This TCR came from a woman aged 25-40 years with Graves' ophthalmopathy. Material: blood. CDR3 in amino acids: CATSDPGTGGRGRDTQYF. The CDR3, as DNA: TGTGCCACCAGTGACCCTGGGACCGGCGGGAGGGGTAGGGATACGCAGTATTTT.